This is a list of T cell receptor beta chains from one sample in a study of T cell responses to AZD1222 COVID-19 vaccine. The table came from immunoSEQ multiplex PCR; TCRdb's copy has only in-frame clones and leaves some out. The sample carries about 140,000 clones, 80% to 95% recorded once. Source: peripheral blood, taken on day 0 of AZD1222 vaccination. The receptor set was obtained from an adult in good health. Both conserved end residues are part of each CDR3. The D gene is left open where the match is weak. Clone size is stated in some rows and not others, as once, few, many or a class when expanded.

.	.	TRBV30	TRBJ2-7	TGTGCCTGGAGTTCACCAGGGCCCCCCAGGGAGCAGTACTTC	CAWSSPGPPREQYF
.	TRBD2	TRBV12-3/TRBV12-4	TRBJ2-5	TGTGCCACCACCGGGGGGGCAGGCGAGACCCAGTACTTC	CATTGGAGETQYF
.	.	TRBV19	TRBJ2-5	TGTGCCAGTAGCCGAGGGGGTGGAGAGACCCAGTACTTC	CASSRGGGETQYF
few	TRBD1	TRBV14	TRBJ1-2	TGTGCCAGCAGCCGATGGACAGGGTGGAACTATGGCTACACCTTC	CASSRWTGWNYGYTF
.	TRBD2	TRBV11-1	TRBJ2-7	TGTGCCAGCAGCCCGATCTCTAGCGGGAGCTACGAGCAGTACTTC	CASSPISSGSYEQYF
.	.	TRBV3-1/TRBV3-2	TRBJ1-3	TGTGCCAGCAGCCCATCTGCCTGGAACACCATATATTTT	CASSPSAWNTIYF
.	.	TRBV19	TRBJ1-5	TGTGCCAGTAGCCAAGGGGGACAGCCCCAGCATTTT	CASSQGGQPQHF
.	TRBD2	TRBV5-1	TRBJ2-2	TGCGCCAGCAGCTTGGACGCGGGAGTGACCACCGGGGAGCTGTTTTTT	CASSLDAGVTTGELFF
.	.	TRBV11-2	TRBJ2-7	TGTGCCAGCAGCTTAGAGGCAGCCCTGGGGTACGAGCAGTACTTC	CASSLEAALGYEQYF
.	.	TRBV27	TRBJ1-4	TGTGCCAGCAGGTTCAGGTCCCGGGCATTGAATGAAAAACTGTTTTTT	CASRFRSRALNEKLFF
.	.	TRBV7-2	TRBJ2-7	TGTGCCAGCAGCATTCAAAGGGGCGGTACAAACGAGCAGTACTTC	CASSIQRGGTNEQYF
.	TRBD1	TRBV19	TRBJ2-7	TGTGCCAGTAGTAAGGGGGCCTCCTACGAGCAGTACTTC	CASSKGASYEQYF
.	.	TRBV6-5	TRBJ1-5	TGTGCCAGCAGTTCCCCTAATCAGCCCCAGCATTTT	CASSSPNQPQHF
.	.	TRBV6-1	TRBJ2-7	TGTGCCAGCAGTGAAGTCGGCAGGGCCCTTGAGCAGTACTTC	CASSEVGRALEQYF
.	.	TRBV24-1	TRBJ2-1	TGTGCCACCAGTGATTTAGCAGGTGAGCAGTTCTTC	CATSDLAGEQFF
.	.	TRBV24-1	TRBJ2-3	TGTGCCACCAGTGATCCGGGGGAGGTAGATACGCAGTATTTT	CATSDPGEVDTQYF
.	.	TRBV2	TRBJ2-5	TGTGCCAGCAGTCCCAGGGGAGGGGGCCAAGAGACCCAGTACTTC	CASSPRGGGQETQYF
.	TRBD1	TRBV19	TRBJ1-2	TGTGCCAGTAGTCCCACAGGGGGTGGGAACTATGGCTACACCTTC	CASSPTGGGNYGYTF
.	.	TRBV3-1/TRBV3-2	TRBJ2-7	TGTGCCAGCCGGGGGTCTGGGACGAAGCAGTACTTC	CASRGSGTKQYF
.	.	TRBV25-1	TRBJ1-4	TGTGCCAGCAGTGAAATTCGCCTAGCGATGGGAAATGAAAAACTGTTTTTT	CASSEIRLAMGNEKLFF
.	TRBD2	TRBV28	TRBJ2-7	TGTGCCAGCACAGCGACGGGAGGGTACGAGCAGTACTTC	CASTATGGYEQYF
.	TRBD2	TRBV9	TRBJ2-2	TGTGCCAGCACCTTACAGGGACTAGCGGGAGGAACCGGGGAGCTGTTTTTT	CASTLQGLAGGTGELFF
.	.	TRBV6-4	TRBJ1-1	TGTGCCAGCAGTGACTCGGAGTTTTTGTTGAACCGGACGAACACTGAAGCTTTCTTT	CASSDSEFLLNRTNTEAFF
once	TRBD2	TRBV6-6	TRBJ2-1	TGTGCCAGCAGTATACTAGCGGGAGACCTACCCGAGCAGTTCTTC	CASSILAGDLPEQFF
.	.	TRBV9	TRBJ1-1	TGTGCCAGCAGTCCTCGGGGGGGCACTGAAGCTTTCTTT	CASSPRGGTEAFF
.	.	TRBV24-1	TRBJ1-1	TGTGCCACCAGTGATTCGGCGCAGACTGAAGCTTTCTTT	CATSDSAQTEAFF
.	TRBD1	TRBV10-3	TRBJ1-6	TGTGCCATCGGGGGACAGGGGGGAACCCTCCACTTT	CAIGGQGGTLHF
.	.	TRBV6-6	TRBJ1-1	TGTGCCAGCAGCCTAACAGGAGGGGACACTGAAGCTTTCTTT	CASSLTGGDTEAFF
.	.	TRBV19	TRBJ2-1	TGTGCCAGTAGAGGCAGGCTGAGCTCCTACAATGAGCAGTTCTTC	CASRGRLSSYNEQFF
.	.	TRBV27	TRBJ1-5	TGTGCCAGCAGTTTTGGGGGGGCCGGGCAGCCCCAGCATTTT	CASSFGGAGQPQHF
once	TRBD2	TRBV7-2	TRBJ2-5	TGTGCCAGCAGCTTCTGGGGAGGGGAGACCCAGTACTTC	CASSFWGGETQYF
.	TRBD2	TRBV7-9	TRBJ2-3	TGTGCCAGCAGCGGAGCGACTAGCGGATCAGATACGCAGTATTTT	CASSGATSGSDTQYF
.	.	TRBV10-3	TRBJ1-2	TGTGCCACCGAAACGGGAGGCTATGGCTACACCTTC	CATETGGYGYTF
.	TRBD2	TRBV6-5	TRBJ2-1	TGTGCCAGCAGCGGCGGTGGGGGGGCCTACAATGAGCAGTTCTTC	CASSGGGGAYNEQFF
.	.	TRBV5-1	TRBJ1-1	TGCGCCAGCAGCTTGGGCCCAGGGGCGAACACTGAAGCTTTCTTT	CASSLGPGANTEAFF
.	.	TRBV19	TRBJ1-1	TGTGCCAGTATGCCTCAAACGGGGGGGTTGACTGAAGCTTTCTTT	CASMPQTGGLTEAFF
.	.	TRBV27	TRBJ2-7	TGTGCCAGCGTAGGCCTTTCCGGGCCTAGGCCCTACGAGCAGTACTTC	CASVGLSGPRPYEQYF
.	.	TRBV7-9	TRBJ2-2	TGTGCCAGCAGCTTACTACCCGTCACCGGGGAGCTGTTTTTT	CASSLLPVTGELFF
.	TRBD2	TRBV6-5	TRBJ2-3	TGTGCCAGCGTTCGGGAGGTAGATACGCAGTATTTT	CASVREVDTQYF
once	.	TRBV5-6	TRBJ1-2	TGTGCCAGCAGCTCCCAGGGGTTGGGCTATGGCTACACCTTC	CASSSQGLGYGYTF
once	.	TRBV10-3	TRBJ2-1	TGTGCCATCAGTGAGTCCACGGGGACATCGCGTGAGCAGTTCTTC	CAISESTGTSREQFF
.	.	TRBV2	TRBJ1-5	TGTGCCAGCAGTGACGCAGATCCCCAGCATTTT	CASSDADPQHF